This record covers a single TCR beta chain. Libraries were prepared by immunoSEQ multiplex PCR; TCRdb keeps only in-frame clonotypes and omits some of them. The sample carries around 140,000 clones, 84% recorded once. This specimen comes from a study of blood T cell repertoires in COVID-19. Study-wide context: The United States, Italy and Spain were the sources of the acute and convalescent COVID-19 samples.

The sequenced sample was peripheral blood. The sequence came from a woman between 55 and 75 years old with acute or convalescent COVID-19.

Written as DNA, the CDR3 is TGTGCCATCAAGGGGGACAGTAATCAGCCCCAGCATTTT. Translating it yields CAIKGDSNQPQHF. This chain connects TRBV10-3 to TRBJ1-5; 7 positions match TRBD1. The V and J ends lost 7 bases and 4 bases, in that order; junction bases with no gene match: 4. The germline CDR1 and CDR2 sequences are ENHRY and SYGVKD. The CDR3 runs 13 residues.